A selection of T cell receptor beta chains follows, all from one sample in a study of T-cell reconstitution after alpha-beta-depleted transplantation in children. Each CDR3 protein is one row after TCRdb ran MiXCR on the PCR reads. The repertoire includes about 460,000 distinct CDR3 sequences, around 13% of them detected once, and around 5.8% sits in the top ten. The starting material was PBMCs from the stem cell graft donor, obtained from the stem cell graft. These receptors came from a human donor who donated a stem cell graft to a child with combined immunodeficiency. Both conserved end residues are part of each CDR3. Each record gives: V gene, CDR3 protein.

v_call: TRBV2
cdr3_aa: CASRSDYPPNEQYF

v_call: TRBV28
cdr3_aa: CASSQTTGFNEKLFF

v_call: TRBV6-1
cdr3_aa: CASSPLAGANEQFF

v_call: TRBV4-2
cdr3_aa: CASSQEASYNEQFF

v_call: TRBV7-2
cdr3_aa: CASSSAGGPPPYNEQFF

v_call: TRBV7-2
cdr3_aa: CASSQWPGYEQYF

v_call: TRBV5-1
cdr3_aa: CASSFLTAQGGETQYF

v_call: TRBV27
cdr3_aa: CASSADSGNTIYF

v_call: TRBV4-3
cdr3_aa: CASSQQGNYEQYF

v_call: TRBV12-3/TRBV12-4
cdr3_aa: CASSPKGSGLYSYEQYF

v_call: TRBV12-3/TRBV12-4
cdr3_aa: CASSSDREPYNEQFF

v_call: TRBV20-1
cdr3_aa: CSAESSYNEQFF

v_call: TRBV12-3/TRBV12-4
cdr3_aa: CASSLVTAGYTF

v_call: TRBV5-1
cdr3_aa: CASSPLWDLGVGEQFF

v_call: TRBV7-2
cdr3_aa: CASSSGLPNSYQETQYF

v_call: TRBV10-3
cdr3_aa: CAIRSAGGGTDTQYF

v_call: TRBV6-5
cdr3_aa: CASSYSPPGGGRDEQYF

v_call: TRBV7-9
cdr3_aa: CVGQVVTGELFF

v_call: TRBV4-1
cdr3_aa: CASSPGQGTGGGTQYF

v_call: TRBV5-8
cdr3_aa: CASSLDRAGAEQFF

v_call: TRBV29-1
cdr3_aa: CSVEGLQGFQETQYF

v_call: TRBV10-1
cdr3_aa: CASTLSTGARVSGGDDNEQFF

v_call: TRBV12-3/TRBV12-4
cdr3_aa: CASSPRNRVVRYNEQFF

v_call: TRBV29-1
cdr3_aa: CSDRDQYGYTF

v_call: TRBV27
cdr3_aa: CASSLLAGGGHEQFF

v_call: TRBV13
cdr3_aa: CASSPAPNRGLASPLHF

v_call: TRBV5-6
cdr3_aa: CASSLGDRLNTEAFF

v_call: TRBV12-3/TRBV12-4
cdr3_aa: CASSFSGSGANVLTF

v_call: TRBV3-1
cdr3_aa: CASSLAVMNTGELFF

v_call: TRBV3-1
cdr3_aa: CASSLTQWEAGYGYTF

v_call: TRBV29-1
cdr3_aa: CSVTARTGVTYEQYF

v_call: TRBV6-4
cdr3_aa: CASSEGTLGDTQYF

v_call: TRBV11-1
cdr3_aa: CASSRTRSGANVLTF

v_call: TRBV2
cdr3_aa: CATQGLNLFYEQYF

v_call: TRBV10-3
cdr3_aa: CAISEEIYEQYF

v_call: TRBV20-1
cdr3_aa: CSASIGSSYNEQFF

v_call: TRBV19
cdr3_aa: CASSPRASSGANVLTF

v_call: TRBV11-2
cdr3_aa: CASSLEVGLNTQYF

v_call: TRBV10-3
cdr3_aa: CATTRREEDGELFF

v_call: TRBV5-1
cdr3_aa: CASMRTASGANVLTF

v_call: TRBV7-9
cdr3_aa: CASSEPPYEQYF

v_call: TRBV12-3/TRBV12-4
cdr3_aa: CASSLWGALTDTQYF

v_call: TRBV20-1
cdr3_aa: CSANGQGHSNEQYF

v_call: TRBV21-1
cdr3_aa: CASRTPRSNEKLFF

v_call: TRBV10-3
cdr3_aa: CANSPGTEPYGYTF

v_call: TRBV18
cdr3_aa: CASSPWGGQETQYF

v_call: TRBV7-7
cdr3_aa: CASSLADNSPLHF

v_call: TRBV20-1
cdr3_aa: CSARTGLARETQYF

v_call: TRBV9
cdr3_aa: CASSVGSSSGELFF

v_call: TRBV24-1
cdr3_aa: CATSGGPGHPGETQYF

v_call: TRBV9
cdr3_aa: CASSKEGLGVGKNIQYF

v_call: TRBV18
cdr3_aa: CASSSRTAGDMNTEAFF